This TCR beta chain is drawn from a study of CD8+ T cells in alopecia areata. About the study: In an open-label trial, patients got 5 to 10 mg tofacitinib twice daily.

Comment on this clone: No antigen is known for it.

The treatment is: oral pan-JAK inhibitor, 5-10 mg twice daily. As the sequencing template, cDNA was produced by extracting RNA and reverse transcribing it. The assay was immunoSEQ multiplex PCR, and TCRdb's table has in-frame clones only and misses some. The sample consists of about 200,000 clones, around two fifths of them appearing once. Study conclusions and caveats: A great number of expanded lesional clones endured in scalp and blood during tofacitinib. For lesional scalp, especially alopecia totalis/universalis, clonality was higher than in normal scalp. Since there was just one nonresponder, nobody can yet say how baseline CD8+ expansion ties to response.

The TCR originated in a human donor with alopecia areata. The sequencing here drew on CD4+ T cells sorted from blood, taken between weeks 30 and 35, from a patient treated with tofacitinib.

The chain's CDR3 is CASSFLGGGQPQHF. CDR3 coding DNA: TGTGCCAGCAGTTTTTTGGGGGGCGGCCAGCCCCAGCATTTT. V usage is TRBV6-5 and J usage is TRBJ1-5, with D possibly being TRBD1 (6 bases). The CDR3 has 14 amino acids. V was shortened by 4 bases and J by 7 bases, with 14 bases between the two germline ends. Germline V gene data show CDR1 as MNHEY and CDR2 as SVGAGI.